This TCR beta chain was observed in a study of blood T cell repertoires in COVID-19. In the study overall: Donors in the United States, Italy and Spain gave samples during acute or convalescent COVID-19.

V was pared by 0 bases and J by 8 bases, with 10 bases between. The CDR3 runs to 13 residues. Germline loops: CDR1 SGDLS, CDR2 YYNGEE. One Seattle source followed patients from active infection through their disease course. Under the authors' procedure: Amplification of reference gene primers was used by the study to estimate nucleated cell counts. Profiling relied on immunoSEQ multiplex PCR, and the TCRdb table lists in-frame clones only, not all of them. V and J calls and clone size come straight from that table; D and trimming were deduced from the DNA. The table records about 180,000 clones, 80% to 90% of them present only once.

The clonotype was recovered from a woman older than 75 with COVID-19, enrolled during active disease. The chain links TRBV9 to TRBJ2-3; perhaps TRBD2 as D (5 bases). Sequenced input: peripheral blood. As DNA, the CDR3 is TGTGCCAGCAGCGTAGGGTTCGAGGGTACGCAGTATTTT. It encodes CASSVGFEGTQYF.